What follows is one T cell receptor (beta chain) and its context. A universal primer site was created by template switching, with the cDNA bearing unique molecular identifiers. TCRdb reanalysed the 5' RACE reads using MiXCR and keeps one entry per CDR3 protein. The sample records about 250,000 distinct CDR3 sequences, around 15% being singletons. The germline V and J ends were trimmed by 3 bases and 7 bases, with 20 bases remaining between them. The CDR3 is made up of 16 amino acids. Germline V CDR1 and CDR2: SGHNT, YYREEE (reference sequence). The sample comes from a study of identical twins. The chain is built from TRBV5-4 and TRBJ2-1, with D tentatively TRBD1 (6 bases). Sequencing was carried out using memory (CD45RO+) T cells sorted from blood. The TCR originated in a woman aged 18-30 years in good health. Here the CDR3 reads CASSSPSGESGNEQFF. The CDR3 coding sequence is TGTGCCAGCAGCTCGCCCTCAGGGGAGTCAGGAAATGAGCAGTTCTTC.